Shown below are 32 T cell receptor beta chains from a single sample sequenced in a study of beta chain features in type 1 diabetes. The sequenced template was cDNA made from the entire isolated RNA. Repertoires were generated with immunoSEQ multiplex PCR, while TCRdb's copy carries only in-frame clones and drops some. Of about 930,000 clones listed, about a sixth are singletons. The sample was naive CD4+ T cells from blood. These receptors all come from a woman aged 18-29 years in good health.

The genes are TRBV28 and TRBJ2-1, with TRBD2 matching 10 bases. CDR3 size: 15 residues. Germline V gene lookup returns CDR1 MDHEN and CDR2 SYDVKM. The V segment lost 5 bases and the J segment 2 bases; nucleotides outside the gene matches: 3. CDR3 in DNA: TGTGCCAGCAGTAAACTAGCGGGAACCTACAATGAGCAGTTCTTC. Translation: CASSKLAGTYNEQFF.

This chain uses TRBV28 with TRBJ2-1, with 12 bases lining up with TRBD2. This CDR3 comprises 19 residues. In germline, CDR1 is MDHEN, CDR2 SYDVKM. The junction had 9 bases not matched to a gene; V was cut back by 1 base and J by 2 bases. This CDR3 reads CASSLLELAGGGTYNEQFF. CDR3 nucleotides: TGTGCCAGCAGTTTATTGGAACTAGCGGGAGGAGGTACCTACAATGAGCAGTTCTTC.

The V gene is TRBV11-3, the J gene TRBJ2-2; D uncertain. CDR1 is SGHNT, CDR2 YENEEA, per germline. The ends were cut back, 4 bases at V and 3 bases at J, with 9 bases in the middle. This CDR3 spans 14 amino acids. DNA of the CDR3: TGTGCCAGCAGCTACTCGACGTACACCGGGGAGCTGTTTTTT. Translating it yields CASSYSTYTGELFF.

V usage is TRBV28 and J usage is TRBJ2-1; D may be TRBD2 (5 bases). The CDR3 spans 17 residues. V lost 7 bases, J lost 0 bases, and 19 bases lay in between. Germline values: CDR1 MDHEN, CDR2 SYDVKM. CDR3 region: CASTPLLGVSSYNEQFF. In DNA, the CDR3 is TGTGCCAGCACCCCTCTTCTCGGGGTGAGCTCCTACAATGAGCAGTTCTTC.

The chain carries TRBV5-4 and TRBJ2-5; D is uncertain. Deletions cut 4 bases from V and 5 bases from J, with 9 bases between. In germline, CDR1 is SGHNT, CDR2 YYREEE (reference sequence). The CDR3 sequence is 12 residues long. The DNA of the CDR3 is TGTGCCAGCAGCGGCTCTAGTGAGACCCAGTACTTC. Its translation: CASSGSSETQYF.

The rearrangement uses TRBV2 and TRBJ2-3; D may be TRBD1 (7 bases). The germline gives CDR1 SNHLY, CDR2 FYNNEI. The CDR3 totals 15 residues. The V end lost 7 bases, the J end lost 0 bases, and 14 bases lay between the germline ends. Written as DNA, the CDR3 is TGTGCCAGCACTAACAGGGGAGGAAGCACAGATACGCAGTATTTT. It yields the protein CASTNRGGSTDTQYF.

The V call is TRBV19, the J call TRBJ2-3; D may match TRBD1 or TRBD2 (5 bases each). The germline V and J ends were trimmed by 5 bases and 1 base, with 16 bases remaining between them. Germline CDR1 reads LNHDA; CDR2 reads SQIVND (reference sequence). The CDR3 loop spans 16 amino acids. The CDR3 sequence is CASSRGNLGGTDTQYF. CDR3 DNA: TGTGCCAGTAGTCGGGGCAATCTGGGGGGCACAGATACGCAGTATTTT.

V usage is TRBV28 and J usage is TRBJ2-3; D unresolved. Germline V CDR1 and CDR2: MDHEN, SYDVKM. CDR3 length: 14 residues. V was pared by 7 bases and J by 0 bases, with 11 bases between. CDR3 DNA: TGTGCCAGCACCCCCTTGGGGAGCACAGATACGCAGTATTTT. Translation: CASTPLGSTDTQYF.

A few counts support this clone. This chain joins TRBV28 and TRBJ2-3; the D is unclear. This CDR3 is 14 amino acids long. With 4 bases removed from V and 2 bases from J, the gap between germline ends came to 10 bases. The germline CDR1 and CDR2 sequences are MDHEN and SYDVKM. CDR3 DNA: TGTGCCAGCAGTTGGAACAGTCTCACAGATACGCAGTATTTT. This sequence encodes CASSWNSLTDTQYF.

There are a few counts of this clone. V usage is TRBV20-1 and J usage is TRBJ2-7; D gene ambiguous. CDR1 is DFQATT and CDR2 is SNEGSKA in the germline V gene (reference sequence). This CDR3 spans 10 amino acids. Trimming shortened V by 4 bases and J by 6 bases, and 7 bases separated the two germline ends. CDR3 protein: CSAISGEQYF. The CDR3, as DNA: TGCAGTGCTATCTCCGGCGAGCAGTACTTC.

V gene TRBV7-2 combines with J gene TRBJ2-5; D gene unclear. The germline V and J ends were trimmed by 2 bases and 1 base, with 8 bases remaining between them. Germline assignment: CDR1 SGHTA and CDR2 FQGNSA. The CDR3 extends over 14 amino acids. The CDR3 spells CASSLWPGQETQYF. The CDR3 DNA reads TGTGCCAGCAGCTTATGGCCAGGCCAAGAGACCCAGTACTTC.

The chain employs TRBV28 and TRBJ1-1; 7 bases fit TRBD1. Looked up from germline, CDR1 is MDHEN and CDR2 is SYDVKM. There are 15 residues in the CDR3. The trim removed 6 bases at V and 5 bases at J, leaving 12 bases unmatched. CDR3 DNA sequence: TGTGCCAGCAGGGCCTTAGGGACAGTGACGACTGAAGCTTTCTTT. This translates into CASRALGTVTTEAFF. The full variable domain, in which reference TRBV28 and TRBJ1-1 provide the parts outside the CDR3, is DVKVTQSSRYLVKRTGEKVFLECVQDMDHENMFWYRQDPGLGLRLIYFSYDVKMKEKGDIPEGYSVSREKKERFSLILESASTNQTSMYLCASRALGTVTTEAFFGQGTRLTVV.

A word on this clone: Other DNA variants within this sample encode the same CDR3. The chain is built from TRBV18 and TRBJ1-1, with 8 bases fitting TRBD1. The V gene end was trimmed by 6 bases and the J gene end by 1 base; junction bases not matched to a gene: 4. Germline V CDR1 and CDR2: KGHSH, LQKENI. This CDR3 is 14 amino acids long. The CDR3 region is CASSLGQGNTEAFF. CDR3 nucleotide sequence: TGTGCCAGCTCCCTCGGACAGGGGAACACTGAAGCTTTCTTT.

This clone was recorded a few times. The chain joins TRBV7-2 to TRBJ2-3, with a weak D call TRBD2 (6 bases). The CDR3 sequence is 18 residues long. V was trimmed by 0 bases and J by 0 bases, leaving 16 bases between them. Germline CDR1 and CDR2: SGHTA and FQGNSA. The DNA of the CDR3 is TGTGCCAGCAGCTTAGCGATGGTATGGGCGGGGAGCACAGATACGCAGTATTTT. Encoded protein: CASSLAMVWAGSTDTQYF.

This chain links TRBV4-3 with TRBJ2-1; 8 positions agree with TRBD2. Per germline, CDR1 LGHNA and CDR2 YSLEER. The CDR3 consists of 19 residues. Trimming removed 0 bases from V and 0 bases from J; junction bases left unmatched: 10. This chain's CDR3 is CASSQDREGGPSSYNEQFF. CDR3 coding DNA: TGCGCCAGCAGCCAAGATCGGGAGGGAGGCCCTAGCTCCTACAATGAGCAGTTCTTC.

The CDR3: CASSLGGRAGDEQFF. As DNA, the CDR3 is TGCGCCAGCAGCTTGGGCGGGAGAGCCGGGGATGAGCAGTTCTTC. This rearrangement joins TRBV5-1 to TRBJ2-1; 7 bases map to TRBD2. This CDR3 has 15 residues. V gave up 0 bases and J gave up 8 bases; unmatched junction bases: 8. Germline-derived CDR1 and CDR2 are SGHRS and YFSETQ.

CDR3 in DNA: TGTGCCAGCAGCGTAGTGGGGGACTCTGGAAACACCATATATTTT. Translation: CASSVVGDSGNTIYF. V gene TRBV9 combines with J gene TRBJ1-3; possibly TRBD1 for D (5 bases). Trimming removed 0 bases from V and 0 bases from J, with 7 bases in between. The germline CDR1 and CDR2 sequences are SGDLS and YYNGEE. The CDR3 consists of 15 residues.

This clone turned up a few times. The rearrangement uses TRBV29-1 and TRBJ2-7, with D tentatively TRBD1 (7 bases). The length of the CDR3 is 14 residues. Germline lookup yields CDR1 SQVTM and CDR2 ANQGSEA. V gave up 6 bases and J gave up 2 bases, with 17 bases separating them. This CDR3 reads CSVEEGAQAYEQYF. The CDR3 nucleotides are TGCAGCGTAGAGGAGGGGGCGCAGGCCTACGAGCAGTACTTC.

Only a few counts were recorded for this clone. The chain couples TRBV4-2 to TRBJ1-4; maybe TRBD1 (5 bases). Germline values: CDR1 LGHNA, CDR2 YNFKEQ. This CDR3 has 15 residues. Deletions cut 1 base from V and 7 bases from J, with 13 bases between. CDR3 bases: TGTGCCAGCAGCCAAGTGCCAGGGATGAGTGAAAAACTGTTTTTT. This sequence encodes CASSQVPGMSEKLFF.

This chain joins TRBV18 and TRBJ2-1; no definite D call. The CDR3 extends over 13 amino acids. Germline V gene lookup returns CDR1 KGHSH and CDR2 LQKENI. V was cut by 5 bases and J by 8 bases, with 13 bases left in between. DNA for the CDR3: TGTGCCAGCTCATCACATCAACGCGATGAGCAGTTCTTC. It specifies CASSSHQRDEQFF.

V gene TRBV2 combines with J gene TRBJ1-5, with TRBD1 as a possible D gene (5 bases). Between the trimmed V and J ends, which lost 8 bases and 0 bases, there was a span of 11 bases. CDR3 length: 14 amino acids. The V gene's germline CDR1 is SNHLY and CDR2 FYNNEI. The CDR3 sequence is CASSSTDSNQPQHF. The CDR3 DNA reads as TGTGCCAGCTCCTCGACAGATAGCAATCAGCCCCAGCATTTT.

This clone was recorded a few times. This sequence joins TRBV21-1 and TRBJ2-3; TRBD2, the D gene given by the table, was not confirmed from the DNA. TRBV21-1 is labeled a pseudogene. This CDR3 spans 16 amino acids. The CDR3 sequence: CASSNSTGGSTDTQYF. The CDR3 DNA reads TGTGCCAGCAGCAATTCGACGGGAGGGAGCACAGATACGCAGTATTTT.

The chain couples TRBV7-9 to TRBJ1-4; the D gene is possibly TRBD1 (5 bases). The V end was cut by 4 bases, the J end by 6 bases, with 9 bases between. Germline V gene lookup returns CDR1 SEHNR and CDR2 FQNEAQ (reference sequence). The CDR3 contains 13 residues. CDR3 nucleotide sequence: TGTGCCAGCAGCTCTAGGGGCTATGAAAAACTGTTTTTT. This translates into CASSSRGYEKLFF.

In its sample, this clone was seen a few times. V is TRBV7-2 and J is TRBJ2-1; 10 bases are shared with TRBD2. The CDR3 runs to 19 residues. Germline lookup yields CDR1 SGHTA and CDR2 FQGNSA. V trimming: 3 bases; J trimming: 4 bases; junction bases outside the gene matches: 15. CDR3: CASSFGLAGVGMAYNEQFF. The CDR3 region has the DNA TGTGCCAGCAGCTTTGGGCTAGCGGGAGTCGGGATGGCTTACAATGAGCAGTTCTTC.

This clone was observed a few times. The V call is TRBV7-2, the J call TRBJ2-4; no definite D call. Per germline, CDR1 SGHTA and CDR2 FQGNSA. CDR3 length: 14 amino acids. V was cut by 1 base and J by 8 bases, with 12 bases left in between. CDR3 nucleotide sequence: TGTGCCAGCAGCTTAGTTCCCTGGGGTGACATTCAGTACTTC. This sequence encodes CASSLVPWGDIQYF.

This clone has more than one count but fewer than ten. The chain has TRBV5-1 and TRBJ2-2, with 8 bases matching TRBD2. This CDR3 spans 20 amino acids. CDR1 is SGHRS, CDR2 YFSETQ, per germline. V shed 7 bases and J 6 bases; nucleotides not matched to a gene: 26. The CDR3 here is CASRRDRNRRTSLGAGELFF. CDR3 DNA: TGCGCCAGCCGCAGGGATCGTAACAGACGGACTAGCCTTGGGGCCGGGGAGCTGTTTTTT.

This clone was detected only a few times. The rearrangement joins TRBV5-1 to TRBJ2-3; D ambiguous. The CDR3 is 11 amino acids. Per germline, CDR1 SGHRS and CDR2 YFSETQ. V was cut by 1 base and J by 6 bases, with 3 bases left in between. The CDR3 DNA sequence: TGCGCCAGCAGCTTGCTTGATACGCAGTATTTT. This sequence encodes CASSLLDTQYF.

In its sample, this clone was seen a few times. The chain couples TRBV6-4 to TRBJ2-7; D not certain. V lost 6 bases, J lost 4 bases, and 13 bases lay in between. Germline CDR1 and CDR2: MRHNA and SNTAGT. CDR3 size: 13 residues. In DNA, the CDR3 is TGTGCCAGCAGCACAGAAGCCGGATACGAGCAGTACTTC. Its protein is CASSTEAGYEQYF.

This clone has just a few counts. The chain recombines TRBV4-3 with TRBJ2-3, with 8 bases matching TRBD2. The CDR3 runs to 16 residues. V gave up 4 bases and J gave up 0 bases; unmatched junction bases: 6. Germline V gives CDR1 LGHNA, CDR2 YSLEER. In DNA, the CDR3 is TGCGCCAGCAGCCGAAATAGCGGGGCTAGCACAGATACGCAGTATTTT. Translating gives CASSRNSGASTDTQYF.

CDR3 amino acids: CASSPAGTASYGYTF. In DNA, the CDR3 is TGTGCCAGTAGTCCGGCCGGGACAGCTAGCTATGGCTACACCTTC. The chain recombines TRBV19 with TRBJ1-2; 7 bases are shared with TRBD1. Germline V gene sequence: CDR1 LNHDA, CDR2 SQIVND (reference sequence). This CDR3 region has 15 residues. The V and J ends lost 5 bases and 4 bases, in that order; junction bases with no gene match: 10.

This clone was observed a few times. The CDR3 nucleotides read TGCAGCGTGACAGGGAGCTCTGGAAACACCATATATTTT. Encoded protein: CSVTGSSGNTIYF. The rearrangement links TRBV29-1 to TRBJ1-3; 7 nucleotides line up with TRBD1. Trimming at V came to 6 bases and at J to 0 bases, leaving 2 bases not matched to a gene. Germline-derived CDR1 and CDR2 are SQVTM and ANQGSEA. The CDR3 is made up of 13 amino acids.

This rearrangement joins TRBV6-6 to TRBJ2-5; 9 bases are shared with TRBD2. This CDR3 is 14 amino acids long. V gave up 2 bases and J gave up 5 bases; unmatched junction bases: 3. Germline V gene sequence: CDR1 MNHNY, CDR2 SVGAGI (reference sequence). CDR3 sequence reads: CASSYVAGAETQYF. The CDR3 coding sequence is TGTGCCAGCAGTTACGTAGCGGGAGCGGAGACCCAGTACTTC.